The rows below give T cell receptor beta chains drawn from one sample of a study of shared clonotypes between healthy human individuals. Some clones are missing from TCRdb's copy, which holds only in-frame ones; the method was immunoSEQ multiplex PCR. This table holds about 990,000 clones, around 82% found once. Sequencing input: memory CD4+ T cells from PBMCs. The origin of the receptors is a man aged 18-30 years in good health. Some clones in this sample may be carry-over from other donors' samples. Each CDR3 is given with its conserved first and last residue. The order of the fields is J gene, V gene, clone size, CDR3 length, D gene, CDR3 protein, CDR3 DNA. The D gene is left open where the match is weak. Size values are once, few and many counts, or a class for expanded clones, and some rows have none.

TRBJ2-7,TRBV5-4,many,16,TRBD1,CASSLLGQGRSYEQYF,TGTGCCAGCAGCTTGTTGGGACAGGGGCGCTCCTACGAGCAGTACTTC
TRBJ1-5,TRBV2,many,13,-,CASRRDSNQPQHF,TGTGCCAGCAGGCGGGACAGCAATCAGCCCCAGCATTTT
TRBJ2-1,TRBV10-1,-,15,-,CASSEIQGSYNEQFF,TGCGCCAGCAGTGAAATACAGGGCTCCTACAATGAGCAGTTCTTC
TRBJ2-7,TRBV11-2,-,14,-,CASSNIWGMYEQYF,TGTGCCAGCAGCAACATTTGGGGAATGTACGAGCAGTACTTC
TRBJ1-1,TRBV19,-,13,-,CASSIEPRREAFF,TGTGCCAGTAGTATAGAACCCAGGAGGGAAGCTTTCTTT
TRBJ1-1,TRBV6-4,-,15,-,CASRKNPQANTEAFF,TGTGCCAGCCGTAAAAACCCTCAGGCGAACACTGAAGCTTTCTTT
TRBJ2-4,TRBV5-4,-,12,TRBD2,CASSLDLAVQYF,TGTGCCAGCAGCTTGGACCTAGCGGTCCAGTACTTC
TRBJ1-3,TRBV28,-,16,TRBD1,CASSPGQGLGGNTIYF,TGTGCCAGCAGTCCCGGACAGGGGCTAGGCGGAAACACCATATATTTT
TRBJ1-3,TRBV7-9,once,13,-,CASSLSGVNTIYF,TGTGCCAGCAGCTTATCCGGGGTGAACACCATATATTTT
TRBJ2-1,TRBV7-3,-,15,TRBD2,CASSLYQREGDEQFF,TGTGCCAGCAGCTTATATCAGCGGGAGGGCGATGAGCAGTTCTTC
TRBJ2-1,TRBV9,-,13,TRBD2,CASGLAGRNEQFF,TGTGCCAGCGGACTAGCGGGAAGGAATGAGCAGTTCTTC
TRBJ2-3,TRBV18,-,17,TRBD1,CASSPTGTGVGTDTQYF,TGTGCCAGCTCACCGACCGGGACAGGGGTGGGCACAGATACGCAGTATTTT
TRBJ1-1,TRBV7-3,-,13,-,CASSSGTGTEAFF,TGTGCCAGCAGCTCAGGGACGGGCACTGAAGCTTTCTTT
TRBJ2-2,TRBV28,-,15,TRBD1,CASSFLQGSAGELFF,TGTGCCAGCAGTTTTTTACAGGGGAGTGCCGGGGAGCTGTTTTTT
TRBJ2-2,TRBV4-1,-,11,-,CASSQGSRVFF,TGCGCCAGCAGCCAAGGGTCGCGCGTGTTTTTT
TRBJ2-3,TRBV28,-,15,-,CASSLRTGFTDTQYF,TGTGCCAGCAGTTTACGAACCGGGTTCACAGATACGCAGTATTTT
TRBJ2-1,TRBV5-1,many,17,TRBD2,CASSSLGLAGVGNEQFF,TGCGCCAGCAGCTCCCTGGGACTAGCGGGAGTAGGCAATGAGCAGTTCTTC
TRBJ2-7,TRBV7-2,-,17,TRBD2,CASSGPGTSGSIHEQYF,TGTGCCAGCAGCGGTCCCGGGACTAGCGGGAGTATACACGAGCAGTACTTC
TRBJ1-2,TRBV4-3,-,17,-,CASSQVTRSNLYYGYTF,TGCGCCAGCAGCCAAGTTACACGGAGCAATCTTTACTATGGCTACACCTTC
TRBJ2-7,TRBV11-2,few,15,TRBD2,CASSPSGRALYEQYF,TGTGCCAGCAGCCCTAGCGGGAGGGCCCTCTACGAGCAGTACTTC
TRBJ2-7,TRBV11-2,-,15,-,CASSSEGTSSYEQYF,TGTGCCAGCAGCTCTGAGGGGACATCCTCCTACGAGCAGTACTTC
TRBJ1-2,TRBV7-9,-,15,-,CASSHRTAPNYGYTF,TGTGCCAGCAGCCACCGGACAGCCCCTAACTATGGCTACACCTTC
TRBJ1-5,TRBV7-2,-,15,-,CASSLSGTQNQPQHF,TGTGCCAGCAGCCTAAGTGGGACACAGAATCAGCCCCAGCATTTT
TRBJ1-5,TRBV28,-,13,-,CASNIRANQPQHF,TGTGCCAGCAATATCAGGGCAAATCAGCCCCAGCATTTT
TRBJ2-1,TRBV29-1,-,11,-,CSVETPSEQFF,TGCAGCGTTGAAACTCCTAGTGAGCAGTTCTTC
TRBJ2-2,TRBV11-2,-,13,-,CASSLSWTGELFF,TGTGCCAGCAGCTTATCCTGGACCGGGGAGCTGTTTTTT
TRBJ2-7,TRBV7-3,few,12,-,CASSFLAREQYF,TGTGCCAGCAGCTTTCTAGCACGCGAGCAGTACTTC
TRBJ1-4,TRBV5-1,-,15,-,CASSGGGPTNEKLFF,TGCGCCAGCAGCGGCGGGGGCCCAACTAATGAAAAACTGTTTTTT
TRBJ2-3,TRBV5-4,-,16,TRBD2,CATRTSGRASTDTQYF,TGTGCCACCCGGACTAGCGGGAGGGCTAGCACAGATACGCAGTATTTT
TRBJ2-5,TRBV5-1,-,16,-,CASSLGVGGDSETQYF,TGCGCCAGCAGCTTGGGGGTAGGCGGGGACTCGGAGACCCAGTACTTC